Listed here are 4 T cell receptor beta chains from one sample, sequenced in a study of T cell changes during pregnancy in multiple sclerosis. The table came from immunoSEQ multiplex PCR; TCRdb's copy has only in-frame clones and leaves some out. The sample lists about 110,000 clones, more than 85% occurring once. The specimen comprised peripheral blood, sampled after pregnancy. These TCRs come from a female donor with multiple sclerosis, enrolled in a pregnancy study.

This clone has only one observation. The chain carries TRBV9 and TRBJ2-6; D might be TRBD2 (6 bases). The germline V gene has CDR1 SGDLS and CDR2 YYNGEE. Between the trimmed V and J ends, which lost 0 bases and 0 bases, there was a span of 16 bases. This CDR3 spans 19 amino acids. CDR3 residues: CASSVVTGEKLSGANVLTF. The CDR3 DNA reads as TGTGCCAGCAGCGTAGTGACGGGGGAGAAACTCTCTGGGGCCAACGTCCTGACTTTC. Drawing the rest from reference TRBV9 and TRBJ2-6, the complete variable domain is DSGVTQTPKHLITATGQRVTLRCSPRSGDLSVYWYQQSLDQGLQFLIQYYNGEERAKGNILERFSAQQFPDLHSELNLSSLELGDSALYFCASSVVTGEKLSGANVLTFGAGSRLTVL.

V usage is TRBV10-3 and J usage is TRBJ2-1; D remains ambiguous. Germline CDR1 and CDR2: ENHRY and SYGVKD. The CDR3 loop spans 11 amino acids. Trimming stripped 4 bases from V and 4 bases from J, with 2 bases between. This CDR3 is CAISAYNEQFF. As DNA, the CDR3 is TGTGCCATCAGTGCGTACAATGAGCAGTTCTTC.

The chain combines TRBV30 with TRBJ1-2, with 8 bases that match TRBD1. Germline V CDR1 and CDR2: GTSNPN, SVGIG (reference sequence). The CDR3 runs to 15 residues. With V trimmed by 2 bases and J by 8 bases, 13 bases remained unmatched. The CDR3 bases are TGTGCCTGGAGTCACTCAAAGTCAGGGGGCCTCGGCTACACCTTC. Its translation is CAWSHSKSGGLGYTF. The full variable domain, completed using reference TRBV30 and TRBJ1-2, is SQTIHQWPATLVQPVGSPLSLECTVEGTSNPNLYWYRQAAGRGLQLLFYSVGIGQISSEVPQNLSASRPQDRQFILSSKKLLLSDSGFYLCAWSHSKSGGLGYTFGSGTRLTVV.

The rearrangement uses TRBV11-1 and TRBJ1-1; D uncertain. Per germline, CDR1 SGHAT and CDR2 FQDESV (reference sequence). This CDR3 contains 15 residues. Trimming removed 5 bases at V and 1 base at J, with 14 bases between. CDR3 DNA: TGTGCCAGCAGCCCCGAGGCAGAAGGGAACACTGAAGCTTTCTTT. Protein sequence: CASSPEAEGNTEAFF.